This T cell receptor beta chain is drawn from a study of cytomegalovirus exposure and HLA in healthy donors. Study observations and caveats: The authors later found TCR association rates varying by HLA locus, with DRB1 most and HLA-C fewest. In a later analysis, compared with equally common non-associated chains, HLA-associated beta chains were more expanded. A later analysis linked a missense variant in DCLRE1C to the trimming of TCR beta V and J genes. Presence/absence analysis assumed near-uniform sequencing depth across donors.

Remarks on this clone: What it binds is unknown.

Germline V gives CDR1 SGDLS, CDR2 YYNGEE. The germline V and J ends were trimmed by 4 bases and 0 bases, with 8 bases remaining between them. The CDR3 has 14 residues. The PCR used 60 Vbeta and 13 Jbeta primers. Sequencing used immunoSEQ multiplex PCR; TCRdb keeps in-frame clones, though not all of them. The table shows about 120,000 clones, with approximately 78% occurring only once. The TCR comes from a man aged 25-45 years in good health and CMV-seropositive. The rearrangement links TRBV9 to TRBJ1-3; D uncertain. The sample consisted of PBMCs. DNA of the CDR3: TGTGCCAGCAGCTTCTCTTCCTCTGGAAACACCATATATTTT. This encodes CASSFSSSGNTIYF.